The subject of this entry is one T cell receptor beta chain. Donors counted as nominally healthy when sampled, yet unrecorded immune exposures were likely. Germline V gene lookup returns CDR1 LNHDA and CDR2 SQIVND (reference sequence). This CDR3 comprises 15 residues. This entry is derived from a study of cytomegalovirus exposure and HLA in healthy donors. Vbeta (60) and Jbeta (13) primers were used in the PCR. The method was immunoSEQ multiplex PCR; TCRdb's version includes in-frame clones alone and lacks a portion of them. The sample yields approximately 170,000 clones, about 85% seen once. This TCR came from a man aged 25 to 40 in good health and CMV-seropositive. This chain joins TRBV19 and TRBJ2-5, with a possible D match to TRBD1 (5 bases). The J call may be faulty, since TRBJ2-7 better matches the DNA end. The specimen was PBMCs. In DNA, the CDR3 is TGTGCCAGCACCAGTGACAGATCTTCACCCTACGAGCAGTACTTC. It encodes CASTSDRSSPYEQYF.